This T cell receptor beta chain is drawn from a study of blood T cell repertoires in COVID-19. At the level of the study: PBMCs, B-cell-depleted T cells, or T cells provided the cDNA or gDNA that made up the material.

Participant ages covered roughly 18 to 89 years across 25 or so US areas. Researchers sorted participants into cohorts using their self-reported clinical history. This clone was detected a few times. Clones were sequenced by immunoSEQ multiplex PCR, and TCRdb holds only the in-frame ones, with some missing. The table has more than 350,000 clones, approximately 90% seen once. Sequenced material: PBMCs or T cells enriched from blood (not recorded which). This receptor was identified in a woman aged 18-35 years who had been exposed to COVID-19.

The CDR3 DNA follows: TGTGCCAGCAGCCAAGATGTAGACAGGAACACCGGGGAGCTGTTTTTT. Its protein is CASSQDVDRNTGELFF. This chain links TRBV3-1 (or the pseudogene TRBV3-2) with TRBJ2-2; tentatively, D is TRBD1 (5 bases). V lost 0 bases, J lost 1 base, and 9 bases lay in between. This CDR3 contains 16 residues. Per the germline V gene, CDR1 is LGHDT and CDR2 is YNNKEL (reference sequence).